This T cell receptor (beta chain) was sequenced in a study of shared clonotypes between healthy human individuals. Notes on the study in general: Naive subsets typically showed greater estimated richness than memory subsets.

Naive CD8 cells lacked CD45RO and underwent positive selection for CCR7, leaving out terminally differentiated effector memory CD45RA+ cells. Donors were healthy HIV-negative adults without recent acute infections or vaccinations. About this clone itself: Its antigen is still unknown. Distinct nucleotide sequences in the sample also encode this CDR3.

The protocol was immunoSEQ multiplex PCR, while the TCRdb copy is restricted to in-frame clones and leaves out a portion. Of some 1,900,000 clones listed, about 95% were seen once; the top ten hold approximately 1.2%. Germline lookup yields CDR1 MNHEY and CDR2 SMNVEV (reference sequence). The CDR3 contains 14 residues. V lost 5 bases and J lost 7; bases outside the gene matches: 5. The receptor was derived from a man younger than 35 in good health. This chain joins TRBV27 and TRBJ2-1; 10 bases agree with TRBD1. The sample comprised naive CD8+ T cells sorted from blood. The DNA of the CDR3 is TGTGCCAGCAGTCTCCGACAGGGGGCTAATGAGCAGTTCTTC. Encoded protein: CASSLRQGANEQFF.